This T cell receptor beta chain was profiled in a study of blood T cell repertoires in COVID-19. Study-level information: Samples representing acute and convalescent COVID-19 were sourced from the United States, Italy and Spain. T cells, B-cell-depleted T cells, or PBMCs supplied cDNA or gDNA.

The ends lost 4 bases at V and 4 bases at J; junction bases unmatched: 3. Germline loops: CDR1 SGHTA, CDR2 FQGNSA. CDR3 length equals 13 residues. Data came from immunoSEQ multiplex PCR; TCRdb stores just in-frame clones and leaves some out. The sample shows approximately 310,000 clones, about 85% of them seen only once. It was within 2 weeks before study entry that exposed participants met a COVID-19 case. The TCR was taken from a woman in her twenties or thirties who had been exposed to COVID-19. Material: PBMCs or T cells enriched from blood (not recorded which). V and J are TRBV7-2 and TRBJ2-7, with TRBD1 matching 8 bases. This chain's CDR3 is CASSSTGVYEQYF. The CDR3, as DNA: TGTGCCAGCAGCTCGACAGGGGTGTACGAGCAGTACTTC.